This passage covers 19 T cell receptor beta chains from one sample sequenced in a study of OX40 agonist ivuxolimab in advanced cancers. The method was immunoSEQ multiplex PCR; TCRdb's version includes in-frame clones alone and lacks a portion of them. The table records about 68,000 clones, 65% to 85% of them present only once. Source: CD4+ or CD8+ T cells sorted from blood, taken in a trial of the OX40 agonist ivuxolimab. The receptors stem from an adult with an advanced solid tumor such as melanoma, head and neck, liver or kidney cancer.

In DNA form, the CDR3 reads TGTGCCATCAGGACTGAAGGACAGGGGATCTACGAGCAGTACTTC. This gives the protein CAIRTEGQGIYEQYF. The rearrangement uses TRBV10-3 and TRBJ2-7; 9 positions match TRBD1. V lost 6 bases, J lost 3 bases, and 9 bases stayed unmatched. Germline V gene data show CDR1 as ENHRY and CDR2 as SYGVKD. The CDR3 extends over 15 amino acids.

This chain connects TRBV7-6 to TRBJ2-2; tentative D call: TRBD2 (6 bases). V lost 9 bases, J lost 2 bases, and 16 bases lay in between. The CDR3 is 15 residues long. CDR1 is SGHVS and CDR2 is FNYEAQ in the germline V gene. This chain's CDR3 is CASSGTGVNTGELFF. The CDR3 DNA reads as TGTGCCAGTTCCGGGACGGGGGTCAACACCGGGGAGCTGTTTTTT.

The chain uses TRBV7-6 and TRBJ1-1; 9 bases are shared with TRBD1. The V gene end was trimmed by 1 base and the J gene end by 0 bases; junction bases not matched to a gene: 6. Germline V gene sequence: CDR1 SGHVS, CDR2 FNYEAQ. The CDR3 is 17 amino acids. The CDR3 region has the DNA TGTGCCAGCAGCTTAGGGGGACAGGGTTTTATGAACACTGAAGCTTTCTTT. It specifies CASSLGGQGFMNTEAFF. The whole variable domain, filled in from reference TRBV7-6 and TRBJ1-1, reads GAGVSQSPRYKVTKRGQDVALRCDPISGHVSLYWYRQALGQGPEFLTYFNYEAQQDKSGLPNDRFSAERPEGSISTLTIQRTEQRDSAMYRCASSLGGQGFMNTEAFFGQGTRLTVV.

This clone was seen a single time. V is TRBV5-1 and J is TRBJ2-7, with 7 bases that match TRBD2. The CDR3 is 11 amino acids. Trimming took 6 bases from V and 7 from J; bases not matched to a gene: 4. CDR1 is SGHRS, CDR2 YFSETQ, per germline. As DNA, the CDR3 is TGCGCCAGCAATGTCGGGGGGGAGCAGTACGTC. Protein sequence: CASNVGGEQYV.

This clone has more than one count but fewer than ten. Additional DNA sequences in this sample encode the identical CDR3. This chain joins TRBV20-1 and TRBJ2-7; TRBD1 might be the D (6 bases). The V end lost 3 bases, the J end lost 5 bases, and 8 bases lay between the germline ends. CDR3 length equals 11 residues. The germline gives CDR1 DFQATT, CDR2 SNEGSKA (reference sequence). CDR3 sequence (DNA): TGCAGTGCTAGGAGGGGGAACGAGCAGTACTTC. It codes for CSARRGNEQYF.

CDR3 nucleotides: TGTGCCAGCAGCCTACTAGCAGATACGCAGTATTTT. Translated, it gives CASSLLADTQYF. The chain combines TRBV7-2 with TRBJ2-3; D is possibly TRBD2 (5 bases). Per the germline V gene, CDR1 is SGHTA and CDR2 is FQGNSA. The CDR3 spans 12 residues. V was pared by 5 bases and J by 4 bases, with 7 bases between.

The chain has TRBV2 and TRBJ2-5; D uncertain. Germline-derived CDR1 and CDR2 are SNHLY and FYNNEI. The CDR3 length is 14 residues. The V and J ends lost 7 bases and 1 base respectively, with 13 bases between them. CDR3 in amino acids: CASTKGLLQETQYF. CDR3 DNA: TGTGCCAGCACAAAAGGTCTACTCCAAGAGACCCAGTACTTC.

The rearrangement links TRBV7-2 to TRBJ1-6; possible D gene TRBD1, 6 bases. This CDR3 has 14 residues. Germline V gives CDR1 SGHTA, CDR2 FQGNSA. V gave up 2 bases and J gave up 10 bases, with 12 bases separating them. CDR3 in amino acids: CASSLRGAGSPLHF. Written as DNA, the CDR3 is TGTGCCAGCAGCTTAAGGGGGGCAGGGTCACCCCTCCACTTT.

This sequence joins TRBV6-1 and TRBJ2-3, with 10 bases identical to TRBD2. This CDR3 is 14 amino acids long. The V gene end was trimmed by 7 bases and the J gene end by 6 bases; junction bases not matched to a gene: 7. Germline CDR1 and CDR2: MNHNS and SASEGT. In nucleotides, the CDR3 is TGTGCCAGCATCCCTCCGGGACTAGCGGATACGCAGTATTTT. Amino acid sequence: CASIPPGLADTQYF.

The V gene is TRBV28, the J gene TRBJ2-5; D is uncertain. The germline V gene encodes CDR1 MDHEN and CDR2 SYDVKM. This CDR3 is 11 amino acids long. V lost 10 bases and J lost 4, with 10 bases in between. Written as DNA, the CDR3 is TGTGCCACCTCCGACCGAGAGACCCAGTACTTC. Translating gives CATSDRETQYF.

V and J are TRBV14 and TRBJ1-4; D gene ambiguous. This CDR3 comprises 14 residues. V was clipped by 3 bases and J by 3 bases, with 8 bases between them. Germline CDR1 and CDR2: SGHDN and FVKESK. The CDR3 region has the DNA TGTGCCAGCAGCCATGGGCTGGCTAATGAAAAACTGTTTTTT. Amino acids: CASSHGLANEKLFF. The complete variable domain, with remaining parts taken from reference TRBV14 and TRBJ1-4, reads EAGVTQFPSHSVIEKGQTVTLRCDPISGHDNLYWYRRVMGKEIKFLLHFVKESKQDESGMPNNRFLAERTGGTYSTLKVQPAELEDSGVYFCASSHGLANEKLFFGSGTQLSVL.

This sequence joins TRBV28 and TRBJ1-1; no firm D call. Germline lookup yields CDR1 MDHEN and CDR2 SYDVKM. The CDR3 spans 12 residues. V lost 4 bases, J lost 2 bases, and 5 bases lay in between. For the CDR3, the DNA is TGTGCCAGCAGTTCCACCAACACTGAAGCTTTCTTT. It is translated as CASSSTNTEAFF.

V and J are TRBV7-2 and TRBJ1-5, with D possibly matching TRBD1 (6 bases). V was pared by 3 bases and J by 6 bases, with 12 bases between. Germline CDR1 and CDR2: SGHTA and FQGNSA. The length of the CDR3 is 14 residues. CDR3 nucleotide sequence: TGTGCCAGCAGCTTTGGGGGGCTCGGTCAGCCCCAGCATTTT. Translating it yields CASSFGGLGQPQHF.

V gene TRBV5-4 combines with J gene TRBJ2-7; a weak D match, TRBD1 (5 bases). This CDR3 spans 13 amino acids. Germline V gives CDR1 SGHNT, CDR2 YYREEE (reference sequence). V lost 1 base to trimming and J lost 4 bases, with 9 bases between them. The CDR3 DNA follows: TGTGCCAGCAGCTTGTTGGGGCAGTACGAGCAGTACTTC. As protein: CASSLLGQYEQYF.

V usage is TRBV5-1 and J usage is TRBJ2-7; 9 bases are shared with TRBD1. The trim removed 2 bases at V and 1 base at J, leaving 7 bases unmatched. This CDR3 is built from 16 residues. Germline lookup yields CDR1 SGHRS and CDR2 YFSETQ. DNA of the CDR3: TGCGCCAGCAGCTTTGGAACAGGGGGCTTTTCCTACGAGCAGTACTTC. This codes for CASSFGTGGFSYEQYF.

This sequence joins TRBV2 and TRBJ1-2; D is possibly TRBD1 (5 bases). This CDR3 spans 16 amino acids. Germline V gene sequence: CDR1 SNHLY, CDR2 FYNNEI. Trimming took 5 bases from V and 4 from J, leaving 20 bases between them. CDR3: CASSHPGQTDFYGYTF. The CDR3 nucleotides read TGTGCCAGCAGTCACCCGGGCCAGACAGATTTCTATGGCTACACCTTC.

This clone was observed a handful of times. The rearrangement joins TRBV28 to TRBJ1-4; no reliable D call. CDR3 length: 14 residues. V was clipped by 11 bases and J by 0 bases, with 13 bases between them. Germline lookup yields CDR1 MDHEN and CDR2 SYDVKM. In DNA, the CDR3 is TGTGCCGGACGAAGTGCCGCAACTAATGAAAAACTGTTTTTT. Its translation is CAGRSAATNEKLFF.

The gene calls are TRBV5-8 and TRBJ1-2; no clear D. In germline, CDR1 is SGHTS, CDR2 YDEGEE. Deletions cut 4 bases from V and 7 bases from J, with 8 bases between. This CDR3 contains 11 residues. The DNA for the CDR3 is TGTGCCAGCAGCATCCGAGGTGGCTACACCTTC. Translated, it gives CASSIRGGYTF.

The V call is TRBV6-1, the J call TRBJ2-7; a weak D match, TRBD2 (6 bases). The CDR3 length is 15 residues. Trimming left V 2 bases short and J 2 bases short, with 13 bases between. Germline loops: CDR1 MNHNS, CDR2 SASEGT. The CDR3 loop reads CASSELGGSTYEQYF. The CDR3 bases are TGTGCCAGCAGTGAACTCGGAGGGAGCACCTACGAGCAGTACTTC.